Listed below are T cell receptor beta chains from one sample, sequenced in a study of cytomegalovirus exposure and HLA in healthy donors. TCRdb keeps only in-frame clones here, not all; method: immunoSEQ multiplex PCR. The sample yields some 160,000 clones, 60% to 85% seen once. Sequencing was carried out using PBMCs. Receptors originate from a middle-aged woman in good health and CMV-seronegative. CDR3s include the opening cysteine and the closing phenylalanine or tryptophan. Fields, in order: J gene, D gene, V gene, clone size, CDR3 length, CDR3 DNA, CDR3 protein. The D gene is left open where the match is weak. Size tells how often a clone was seen (once, few, many) or the class of an expanded clone, and some rows leave it out.

TRBJ1-6 | TRBD1 | TRBV19 | . | 15 | TGTGCCAGCGGGGACAGCCCCGGGCATAGGTCACCCCTCCACTTT | CASGDSPGHRSPLHF
TRBJ1-2 | . | TRBV11-2 | . | 13 | TGTGCCAGCAGCTCCGGGACACAGTATGGCTACACCTTC | CASSSGTQYGYTF
TRBJ1-5 | TRBD1 | TRBV19 | . | 15 | TGTGCCAGTAGTATAGATGACAGGGGGGATCAGCCCCAGCATTTT | CASSIDDRGDQPQHF
TRBJ2-5 | . | TRBV18 | . | 14 | TGTGCCAGCTCACCCGGGACTGTCCAAGAGACCCAGTACTTC | CASSPGTVQETQYF
TRBJ2-6 | . | TRBV2 | few | 17 | TGTGCCAGCAGTGGCCCGGGGGTAGGGGCTGGGGCCAACGTCCTGACTTTC | CASSGPGVGAGANVLTF
TRBJ1-4 | . | TRBV21-1 | once | 16 | TGTGCCAGCAGCAAAGGGGGGGGCGATACTAATGAAAAACTGTTTTTT | CASSKGGGDTNEKLFF
TRBJ2-6 | . | TRBV7-8 | . | 17 | TGTGCCAGCAGCTTAAAGATACGGGTCTCTGGGGCCAACGTCCTGACTTTC | CASSLKIRVSGANVLTF
TRBJ2-7 | . | TRBV29-1 | . | 12 | TGCAGCGTTAGGTCCAGGGGTTACGAGCAGTACTTC | CSVRSRGYEQYF
TRBJ1-1 | . | TRBV7-2 | . | 14 | TGTGCCAGCAGGACGATACTTCGGGACACTGAAGCTTTCTTT | CASRTILRDTEAFF
TRBJ2-5 | . | TRBV2 | . | 13 | TGTGCCAGCAGCCAGGACTTTCAAGAGACCCAGTACTTC | CASSQDFQETQYF
TRBJ2-7 | . | TRBV6-5 | few | 13 | TGTGCCAGCAGTTACTCAGAGTTCGACGAGCAGTACTTC | CASSYSEFDEQYF
TRBJ1-1 | . | TRBV28 | . | 13 | TGTGCCAGCACCCCCTGGGGGGATCCTGAAGCTTTCTTT | CASTPWGDPEAFF
TRBJ1-2 | . | TRBV6-1 | . | 15 | TGTGCCAGCAGTGAACGAGGGAGGGCGGGCGATGGCTACACCTTC | CASSERGRAGDGYTF
TRBJ2-2 | TRBD1 | TRBV5-1 | . | 16 | TGCGCCAGCAGCTTACTCGGACAGGGGGCAAACGGGGAGCTGTTTTTT | CASSLLGQGANGELFF
TRBJ1-1 | TRBD1 | TRBV10-2 | . | 14 | TGCGCCAGCAGTCAGGACAGGAGGAACACTGAAGCTTTCTTT | CASSQDRRNTEAFF
TRBJ2-7 | . | TRBV4-1 | . | 12 | TGCGCCAGCAGCCAAGGAGGGAGGAGCAGGTACTTC | CASSQGGRSRYF
TRBJ2-7 | TRBD1 | TRBV6-6 | few | 13 | TGTGCCAGTACCGGGACAGGGGGCCAAGAGCAGTACTTC | CASTGTGGQEQYF
TRBJ1-1 | . | TRBV5-6 | . | 16 | TGTGCCAGCAGCTTGGAGGTTCGGCAGGAATACACTGAAGCTTTCTTT | CASSLEVRQEYTEAFF
TRBJ2-3 | TRBD2 | TRBV5-1 | . | 16 | TGCGCCAGCAGCTTGGTAGCGGGGGGGAACACAGATACGCAGTATTTT | CASSLVAGGNTDTQYF
TRBJ2-1 | . | TRBV11-2 | . | 14 | TGTGCCAGCAGCCCAGCGGTTAGATCCAATGAGCAGTTCTTC | CASSPAVRSNEQFF
TRBJ2-7 | TRBD1 | TRBV28 | . | 14 | TGTGCCAGCAGTACTCCAGGGGGCGTTTACGAGCAGTACTTC | CASSTPGGVYEQYF
TRBJ2-5 | . | TRBV14 | . | 15 | TGTGCCAGCAGCCAAGATTCACGGGGGAGGAAGACCCAGTACTTC | CASSQDSRGRKTQYF
TRBJ1-6 | . | TRBV5-1 | . | 16 | TGCGCCAGCAGTCAGGTTGAGTTAACGTATAATTCACCCCTCCACTTT | CASSQVELTYNSPLHF
TRBJ1-1 | . | TRBV5-1 | . | 14 | TGCGCCAGCAGCTTCCAGGGCGAGAACACTGAAGCTTTCTTT | CASSFQGENTEAFF
TRBJ2-1 | . | TRBV28 | . | 15 | TGTGCCAGCAGTTTTGACAGCCCTTCCTACAATGAGCAGTTCTTC | CASSFDSPSYNEQFF
TRBJ1-2 | . | TRBV18 | few | 15 | TGTGCCAGCTCACCCCGACTAGGGGAACACTATGGCTACACCTTC | CASSPRLGEHYGYTF
TRBJ1-2 | . | TRBV2 | . | 13 | TGTGCCAGGAGCCCTGGGGGGGCGGATGGCTACACCTTC | CARSPGGADGYTF
TRBJ1-1 | . | TRBV6-5 | few | 13 | TGTGCCAGCAGTTATGAGGTAAACACTGAAGCTTTCTTT | CASSYEVNTEAFF
TRBJ2-1 | TRBD2 | TRBV7-9 | . | 18 | TGTGCCAGCAGCTTAGGGCCGGGACTAGCGGGGGATTACAATGAGCAGTTCTTC | CASSLGPGLAGDYNEQFF
TRBJ1-4 | TRBD1 | TRBV5-1 | . | 14 | TGCGCCAGCAGCTTGAGGTCTTTTGCAGGGGGGCTGTTTTTT | CASSLRSFAGGLFF
TRBJ2-3 | . | TRBV5-4 | . | 13 | TGTGCCAGCAGCTTGTCCGTGGCGGGGACGCAGTATTTT | CASSLSVAGTQYF
TRBJ1-6 | . | TRBV2 | . | 15 | TGTGCCAGCAGTGAATTTAGGGGGAAAGGTTCACCCCTCCACTTT | CASSEFRGKGSPLHF
TRBJ2-2 | TRBD1 | TRBV2 | . | 15 | TGTGCCAGCAGTGGGACAGGGGGCTACACCGGGGAGCTGTTTTTT | CASSGTGGYTGELFF
TRBJ1-2 | . | TRBV28 | once | 19 | TGTGCCAGCAGACCTTTGGGGGGGTCGGGGGGGGCAGTGCGGTATGGCTACACCTTC | CASRPLGGSGGAVRYGYTF
TRBJ1-4 | . | TRBV25-1 | few | 18 | TGTGCCAGCAGTGATACTTCAGGGTGGCCCGCAACTAATGAAAAACTGTTTTTT | CASSDTSGWPATNEKLFF
TRBJ2-3 | TRBD1 | TRBV7-9 | . | 14 | TGTGCCAGCAGTCAACAGGGGGGCACAGATACGCAGTATTTT | CASSQQGGTDTQYF
TRBJ1-2 | TRBD1 | TRBV19 | once | 15 | TGTGCCAGTAGTATGGGGGACAGAGCTAACTATGGCTACACCTTC | CASSMGDRANYGYTF
TRBJ2-7 | . | TRBV28 | . | 13 | TGTGCCAGCAGTTTGGTACAGACCTACGAGCAGTACTTC | CASSLVQTYEQYF
TRBJ2-5 | TRBD1 | TRBV4-1 | . | 15 | TGCGCCAGCAGCCGCGAAAAGAGGGACAGAGAGACCCAGTACTTC | CASSREKRDRETQYF
TRBJ1-4 | . | TRBV2 | . | 18 | TGTGCCAGCAGTGTAGTAGGGGGTCCTTATCTAACTAATGAAAAACTGTTTTTT | CASSVVGGPYLTNEKLFF
TRBJ2-2 | TRBD1 | TRBV7-3 | . | 14 | TGTGCCAGCAGCTGGACAGGGTCCACCGGGGAGCTGTTTTTT | CASSWTGSTGELFF
TRBJ1-4 | . | TRBV29-1 | few | 13 | TGCAGCATCTCCCTAGTGGGTGATGAAAAACTGTTTTTT | CSISLVGDEKLFF
TRBJ1-2 | . | TRBV7-9 | once | 13 | TGTGCCAGCAGCTTGGGGCCGGACTATGGCTACACCTTC | CASSLGPDYGYTF
TRBJ2-5 | . | TRBV4-1 | . | 16 | TGCGCCAGCAGCCAGGGCCCTGGGCGGGCCGAAGAGACCCAGTACTTC | CASSQGPGRAEETQYF
TRBJ2-1 | . | TRBV5-1 | . | 13 | TGCGCCAGCAGGTCCTCCGGGGACAATGAGCAGTTCTTC | CASRSSGDNEQFF
TRBJ2-3 | . | TRBV6-1 | . | 15 | TGTGCCAGCACCCCCCCGGGGGGCCTTCGGGATACGCAGTATTTT | CASTPPGGLRDTQYF
TRBJ2-1 | . | TRBV19 | once | 14 | TGTGCCAGTAGTATTTATTCGGGGTTCGATGAGCAGTTCTTC | CASSIYSGFDEQFF
TRBJ2-3 | TRBD2 | TRBV6-5 | . | 16 | TGTGCCAGCAGTTACGGAGCGGGGGGGACCACAGATACGCAGTATTTT | CASSYGAGGTTDTQYF
TRBJ1-6 | . | TRBV7-2 | . | 15 | TGTGCCAGCAGCTTAAGACCGGGAGCTAATTCACCCCTCCACTTT | CASSLRPGANSPLHF
TRBJ2-7 | TRBD1 | TRBV25-1 | once | 15 | TGTGCCAGCAGTGTCATCGGGACAGGGGCCTACGAGCAGTACTTC | CASSVIGTGAYEQYF